The T cell receptor (beta chain) described here comes from a study of shared clonotypes between healthy human individuals. TCRdb's copy holds only in-frame clones and misses some; the assay was immunoSEQ multiplex PCR. This table holds a few million clones, approximately 93% found once. Looked up from germline, CDR1 is SGHTA and CDR2 is FQGTGA. The V gene end was trimmed by 9 bases and the J gene end by 2 bases; junction bases not matched to a gene: 4. CDR3 length: 13 residues. The source material was naive CD4+ T cells from PBMCs. Stated subset: CD45RA+ positively selected. The TCR was taken from a young man in good health. Some clones in this sample may be carry-over from other donors' samples. This sequence joins TRBV7-3 and TRBJ2-5, with 9 bases matching TRBD2. The CDR3 DNA reads as TGTGCCAGTGCGGGGGGGTCACAAGAGACCCAGTACTTC. It is translated as CASAGGSQETQYF.